The entry below gives a single T cell receptor (beta chain) sequence along with its context. What it binds is not known. The sample originates from a study of T-cell memory formation after mild COVID-19. Germline lookup yields CDR1 DFQATT and CDR2 SNEGSKA (reference sequence). There are 13 residues in the CDR3. Trimming removed 3 bases from V and 8 bases from J, with 13 bases in between. TCRdb reprocessed the 5' RACE reads via MiXCR and lists one record per CDR3 protein. This table has a few hundred thousand distinct CDR3 sequences, about 17% appearing once. Findings of the study overall: Contracting clones from day 15 to 85 showed balanced CD4/CD8; later expanders favored CD4+. Pre-infection memory held some responding clones, suggesting pre-existing cross-reactive T cells responded.

Sequencing was done on a sample of PBMCs or a T cell subset sorted from them (not recorded which). The chain carries TRBV20-1 and TRBJ1-4, with a possible D match to TRBD1 (6 bases). This TCR was sampled from a man aged 18 to 35 who had mild COVID-19 (a few samples of this study predate the infection). Cell type and time point are not known. CDR3 residues: CSASRQVVEKLFF. Here the CDR3 DNA reads TGCAGTGCTAGCCGACAGGTTGTAGAAAAACTGTTTTTT.